What follows are 25 T cell receptor beta chains derived from one specimen sequenced in a study of radiation and T cells in renal cell carcinoma. Noted time point: blood 4 weeks post-SBRT, at nephrectomy. Stated treatment: 15 Gy SBRT to primary tumor, nephrectomy 4 weeks later. TCRdb's table, derived via immunoSEQ multiplex PCR, lists solely in-frame clones and lacks some. This sample has about 100,000 clones; 84% occur once, and the top ten carry about 7.2%. The sample was blood, taken from a patient whose treatment included radiotherapy and nephrectomy. The receptor source for this set is a man in his 60s with renal cell carcinoma.

In DNA, the CDR3 is TGTGCCAGCAGCGGGTCCACTAGCGGGAGAAGAGATACGCAGTATTTT. Its protein is CASSGSTSGRRDTQYF. The chain has TRBV9 and TRBJ2-3, with 11 bases that match TRBD2. The V segment lost 3 bases and the J segment 5 bases; nucleotides outside the gene matches: 8. This CDR3 is built from 16 residues. Looked up from germline, CDR1 is SGDLS and CDR2 is YYNGEE. Full variable domain (remainder filled in from reference TRBV9 and TRBJ2-3): DSGVTQTPKHLITATGQRVTLRCSPRSGDLSVYWYQQSLDQGLQFLIQYYNGEERAKGNILERFSAQQFPDLHSELNLSSLELGDSALYFCASSGSTSGRRDTQYFGPGTRLTVL.

The chain has TRBV14 and TRBJ2-2; 12 bases fit TRBD2. The germline V gene has CDR1 SGHDN and CDR2 FVKESK. CDR3 length: 19 amino acids. The trim removed 4 bases at V and 4 bases at J, leaving 13 bases unmatched. The CDR3 DNA sequence: TGTGCCAGCAGCCGATCTAGCGGGAGGGCCCTGACGAGCACCGGGGAGCTGTTTTTT. The encoded protein is CASSRSSGRALTSTGELFF.

This chain joins TRBV7-9 and TRBJ2-2; D is unresolved. The V and J ends lost 5 bases and 3 bases respectively, with 13 bases between them. This CDR3 has 15 residues. The V gene's germline CDR1 is SEHNR and CDR2 FQNEAQ (reference sequence). CDR3 sequence reads: CASSPQGPDTGELFF. CDR3 coding DNA: TGTGCCAGCAGCCCCCAAGGGCCCGACACCGGGGAGCTGTTTTTT.

This chain uses TRBV15 with TRBJ1-1; perhaps TRBD1 as D (6 bases). Germline-derived CDR1 and CDR2 are LNHNV and YYDKDF (reference sequence). This CDR3 has 14 amino acids. The V end was cut by 0 bases, the J end by 8 bases, with 13 bases between. CDR3 sequence reads: CATSREGGTREAFF. CDR3 sequence (DNA): TGTGCCACCAGCAGAGAAGGGGGTACCCGCGAAGCTTTCTTT. Drawing the rest from reference TRBV15 and TRBJ1-1, the complete variable domain is DAMVIQNPRYQVTQFGKPVTLSCSQTLNHNVMYWYQQKSSQAPKLLFHYYDKDFNNEADTPDNFQSRRPNTSFCFLDIRSPGLGDTAMYLCATSREGGTREAFFGQGTRLTVV.

This chain links TRBV7-2 with TRBJ1-6; TRBD1 might be the D (6 bases). From germline, CDR1 is SGHTA and CDR2 FQGNSA. The CDR3 has 15 amino acids. Trimming removed 4 bases at V and 9 bases at J, with 16 bases between. The CDR3 reads CASSSRQGMLSPLHF. The CDR3 region has the DNA TGTGCCAGCAGCTCCCGGCAGGGGATGCTTTCACCCCTCCACTTT.

This chain connects TRBV20-1 to TRBJ2-1, with D hard to call. Germline V gives CDR1 DFQATT, CDR2 SNEGSKA (reference sequence). V was trimmed by 4 bases and J by 10 bases, leaving 8 bases between them. The CDR3 covers 10 residues. The CDR3 nucleotides read TGCAGTGCTACGGACGGGGAGCAGTTCTTC. Its translation: CSATDGEQFF.

V and J are TRBV19 and TRBJ2-1; 9 bases fit TRBD2. Germline V gene data show CDR1 as LNHDA and CDR2 as SQIVND (reference sequence). V was clipped by 0 bases and J by 0 bases; unmatched bases: 9. This CDR3 comprises 19 residues. CDR3 in DNA: TGTGCCAGTAGTATAGATGGTAGCGGGAGACTCACCTCCTACAATGAGCAGTTCTTC. It codes for CASSIDGSGRLTSYNEQFF.

The rearrangement uses TRBV28 and TRBJ1-2; D perhaps matches TRBD1 (5 bases). CDR3 size: 14 residues. V lost 7 bases and J lost 7, with 19 bases in between. Looked up from germline, CDR1 is MDHEN and CDR2 is SYDVKM. Here the CDR3 reads CASNPPGRYSGYTF. Here the CDR3 DNA reads TGTGCCAGCAACCCCCCGGGACGCTATAGTGGCTACACCTTC.

The genes are TRBV28 and TRBJ2-7, with no clear D. Germline CDR1 is MDHEN and CDR2 is SYDVKM. This CDR3 has 14 amino acids. V gave up 3 bases and J gave up 2 bases, with 11 bases separating them. CDR3: CASSLSARPYEQYF. In DNA form, the CDR3 reads TGTGCCAGCAGTTTGAGCGCGCGCCCCTACGAGCAGTACTTC.

The chain links TRBV23-1 to TRBJ2-7; 7 bases fit TRBD1. TRBV23-1 is treated as an ORF (open reading frame) with a function not yet certain. This CDR3 has 15 amino acids. J gave up 3 bases and V 2 bases, and 7 bases lay outside the gene matches. CDR3 region: CASSQRTGKGYEQYF. The CDR3 nucleotides read TGCGCCAGCAGTCAAAGGACAGGAAAAGGCTACGAGCAGTACTTC.

The chain has TRBV7-8 and TRBJ2-7; 8 bases align to TRBD1. V dropped 4 bases and J dropped 9; count of bases not matched to a gene: 14. The CDR3 is 15 amino acids. Germline assignment: CDR1 SGHVS and CDR2 FQNEAQ. The CDR3 DNA reads as TGTGCCAGCAGCTCCTCTCAAATTCAGGGGGCCGGGCAGTACTTC. It translates to CASSSSQIQGAGQYF.

The chain joins TRBV18 to TRBJ2-5; D may correspond to TRBD1 or TRBD2 (5 bases each). The V end lost 3 bases, the J end lost 5 bases, and 16 bases lay between the germline ends. Germline CDR1 and CDR2: KGHSH and LQKENI. The CDR3 covers 15 residues. The CDR3 DNA reads TGTGCCAGCTCACCCACCAAGGGGACGGGGGAGACCCAGTACTTC. The encoded protein is CASSPTKGTGETQYF.

This clone appeared a few times. J is TRBJ2-2 and V is TRBV30, with unresolved D. Trimming stripped 2 bases from V and 2 bases from J, with 6 bases between. CDR3 length: 13 residues. Germline lookup yields CDR1 GTSNPN and CDR2 SVGIG (reference sequence). CDR3 nucleotide sequence: TGTGCCTGGAGTCGGGTAAACACCGGGGAGCTGTTTTTT. Translated: CAWSRVNTGELFF.

The V and J genes are TRBV5-1 and TRBJ2-7; either TRBD1 or TRBD2 may supply D (5 bases each). With 0 bases removed from V and 7 bases from J, the gap between germline ends came to 11 bases. From germline, CDR1 is SGHRS and CDR2 YFSETQ. The CDR3 spans 13 residues. This CDR3 reads CASSLAGPREQYF. In nucleotides, the CDR3 is TGCGCCAGCAGCTTGGCGGGACCGAGGGAGCAGTACTTC.

The J gene is TRBJ2-3, the V gene TRBV27; TRBD1 agrees at 7 bases. The CDR3 loop spans 20 amino acids. Germline V gene lookup returns CDR1 MNHEY and CDR2 SMNVEV (reference sequence). V was pared by 0 bases and J by 1 base, with 16 bases of the junction left unmatched. CDR3: CASSLSGPNRGWGGTDTQYF. In nucleotides, the CDR3 is TGTGCCAGCAGTTTATCCGGTCCGAACAGGGGATGGGGTGGCACAGATACGCAGTATTTT.

The chain carries TRBV5-4 and TRBJ2-3; D remains ambiguous. Trimming removed 2 bases from V and 4 bases from J, with 11 bases in between. The germline CDR1 and CDR2 sequences are SGHNT and YYREEE (reference sequence). The CDR3 has 14 residues. The chain's CDR3 is CASSFSGSPDTQYF. CDR3 in DNA: TGTGCCAGCAGCTTCTCTGGGTCTCCAGATACGCAGTATTTT.

This clone was recorded a few times. This CDR3 reads CASFGDTEAFF. The DNA for the CDR3 is TGCGCCAGCTTTGGGGACACTGAAGCTTTCTTT. V usage is TRBV5-1 and J usage is TRBJ1-1, with no clear D. Germline CDR1 reads SGHRS; CDR2 reads YFSETQ. The V and J ends lost 7 bases and 3 bases respectively, with 7 bases between them. This CDR3 comprises 11 residues.

The chain recombines TRBV5-1 with TRBJ2-1; 10 nucleotides agree with TRBD1. The junction had 11 bases not matched to a gene; V was cut back by 7 bases and J by 4 bases. This CDR3 is built from 16 residues. CDR1 and CDR2 from the germline V gene are SGHRS and YFSETQ. CDR3 in amino acids: CASRPPGTGDYNEQFF. The CDR3 DNA reads as TGCGCCAGCCGGCCCCCCGGGACAGGGGATTACAATGAGCAGTTCTTC.

The chain has TRBV28 and TRBJ2-3; D is possibly TRBD1 (5 bases). Per germline, CDR1 MDHEN and CDR2 SYDVKM. Trimming shortened V by 4 bases and J by 2 bases, and 13 bases separated the two germline ends. The CDR3 totals 15 residues. This CDR3 is CASSSWQGLTDTQYF. The CDR3 DNA follows: TGTGCCAGCAGTTCGTGGCAGGGCCTCACAGATACGCAGTATTTT.

The J gene is TRBJ2-3, the V gene TRBV6-1; D perhaps matches TRBD1 (6 bases). This CDR3 spans 14 amino acids. V dropped 10 bases and J dropped 3 bases, with 17 bases sitting between them. From germline, CDR1 is MNHNS and CDR2 SASEGT. In DNA form, the CDR3 reads TGTGCCACCCAAACCAGGGGAAGGACAGATACGCAGTATTTT. Translating gives CATQTRGRTDTQYF.

The chain is built from TRBV9 and TRBJ2-7; 8 bases fit TRBD1. Germline V CDR1 and CDR2: SGDLS, YYNGEE. The junction had 2 bases not matched to a gene; V was cut back by 3 bases and J by 0 bases. This CDR3 comprises 14 residues. The CDR3 loop reads CASSGGQDSYEQYF. CDR3 nucleotide sequence: TGTGCCAGCAGCGGGGGACAGGACTCCTACGAGCAGTACTTC.

This sequence joins TRBV5-6 and TRBJ1-2, with D maybe TRBD1 (5 bases). CDR3 size: 13 residues. V lost 4 bases to trimming and J lost 6 bases, with 13 bases between them. Germline V gene sequence: CDR1 SGHDT, CDR2 YYEEEE. CDR3 coding DNA: TGTGCCAGCAGCGGGGGACGGAGGAATGGCTACACCTTC. It codes for CASSGGRRNGYTF.

This chain uses TRBV7-1 with TRBJ2-5, with D possibly being TRBD2 (5 bases). TRBV7-1 is placed among ORFs of uncertain function. The V gene lost 4 bases and the J gene lost 5 bases, with 11 bases spanning the gap. There are 13 residues in the CDR3. CDR3 protein: CASSLVRRETQYF. CDR3 nucleotides: TGTGCCAGCAGCTTAGTTAGGAGGGAGACCCAGTACTTC.

This rearrangement joins TRBV18 to TRBJ1-2; 7 nucleotides match TRBD1. Germline CDR1 KGHSH, CDR2 LQKENI. This CDR3 spans 13 amino acids. The V gene end was trimmed by 3 bases and the J gene end by 6 bases; junction bases not matched to a gene: 4. CDR3 residues: CASSPDREDGYTF. The DNA for the CDR3 is TGTGCCAGCTCACCCGACAGGGAGGATGGCTACACCTTC.

This chain uses TRBV29-1 with TRBJ2-5; a weak D match, TRBD1 (6 bases). Trimming removed 4 bases from V and 4 bases from J, with 7 bases in between. The CDR3 covers 11 residues. CDR1 is SQVTM, CDR2 ANQGSEA, per germline. The CDR3 sequence is CSVVQGETQYF. In DNA, the CDR3 is TGCAGCGTTGTACAGGGAGAGACCCAGTACTTC.